Here is one T cell receptor beta chain with its context. MiXCR was run by TCRdb on the 5' RACE reads, yielding one entry per CDR3 protein. Among hundreds of thousands of distinct CDR3 sequences, around 27% were seen once, and the ten largest hold 9.5% to 15%. The sample is drawn from a study of T-cell memory formation after mild COVID-19. Sequenced input: PBMCs or a T cell subset sorted from them (not recorded which). This sequence originates from an adult woman who had mild COVID-19 (a few samples of this study predate the infection). Cell type and time point are not known.

The CDR3 nucleotides read TGTGCCAGCAGTTTTTGGGGAGAGAGGAATTCACCCCTCCACTTT. This codes for CASSFWGERNSPLHF. The chain carries TRBV12-3 or TRBV12-4 and TRBJ1-6; no firm D call. Trimming shortened V by 3 bases and J by 7 bases, and 13 bases separated the two germline ends. CDR3 length: 15 residues.